These 2 T cell receptor beta chains were sequenced from one sample in a study of a mutant IDH1 vaccine in newly diagnosed glioma (dated by TCRdb to the early 2020s). The time point label for this specimen denotes: week 23, last vaccination. A 20-mer mutant IDH1 peptide at 300 micrograms in Montanide made up each vaccine dose, which was injected subcutaneously together with topical imiquimod. These TCRs are of unknown antigen specificity. The receptor library was made with the immunoSEQ multiplex PCR assay. TCRdb provides this immuneACCESS table in a form limited to in-frame rearrangements. Some clones are lacking; in checked studies, under half of them reflect an unresolved V gene, and why the rest are absent is not known. Within this sample are approximately 70,000 clones, with about 87% of them counted one time only. The top ten constitute 10% to 15% of the sample. The source material was PBMCs, sampled from a glioma patient whose treatment included an IDH1 peptide vaccine. Source of these receptors: a man younger than 30 with glioma.

This chain links TRBV28 with TRBJ1-2; a weak D match, TRBD1 (5 bases). CDR1 is MDHEN, CDR2 SYDVKM, per germline. The CDR3 sequence is 16 residues long. V was shortened by 5 bases and J by 3 bases, with 19 bases between the two germline ends. CDR3 in amino acids: CASSPAQDLFDYGYTF. Written as DNA, the CDR3 is TGTGCCAGCAGTCCTGCACAGGATTTGTTCGACTATGGCTACACCTTC.

There are a few counts of this clone. The chain has TRBV7-3 and TRBJ1-1; 7 bases map to TRBD1. CDR3 length: 13 amino acids. Germline V gives CDR1 SGHTA, CDR2 FQGTGA. Trimming cost V 6 bases and J 1 base; bases outside gene matches: 2. The DNA of the CDR3 is TGTGCCAGCAGGTACAGGGGGAACACTGAAGCTTTCTTT. Amino acids: CASRYRGNTEAFF.